What follows is one TCR beta chain and its context. This receptor's antigen is unknown. Base-call qualities are not available, and no considerably larger clone is one nucleotide away. V gives up 8 bases and J gives up 2 bases, and the segment between their germline ends measures 11 bases. In the germline V gene, CDR1 corresponds to MNHNS and CDR2 to SASEGT. The CDR3 sequence holds 13 residues, the cysteine and phenylalanine included. The only DNA kept is the CDR3, 39 bases in frame from the first base. This sample stems from a study of cytomegalovirus exposure and HLA in healthy donors (dated by TCRdb to 2017 to 2019). Regarding the research as a whole: According to a later analysis, the 120 or so validation repertoires were produced on the same platform as the approximately 690 repertoires of the first cohort. The study was designed to test whether signatures of past pathogen exposure could be identified by cataloging public T cell receptors. Besides the first cohort of roughly 660 subjects, a separate validation cohort made up of roughly 130 different subjects was used. High-throughput TCR immunosequencing, statistical association of individual TCRs with disease status, and machine learning were combined to predict cytomegalovirus infection status. Overall study outcomes, separate from this receptor: The validation cohort had no HLA typing available for a later analysis, so co-occurrence within that cohort was assessed over all 120 or so repertoires. The study gave a list of some 150 TCR beta chains associated with cytomegalovirus. A few of the identified cytomegalovirus-associated TCR beta chains were confirmed in vitro to be specific for cytomegalovirus antigens. The classifier was reported to diagnose cytomegalovirus status with high specificity and sensitivity in both the original cohort and the validation cohort. Of the cluster scores, approximately 95% were above 0 in a later analysis, which found that TCRs clustered in the first cohort also tended to co-occur in the 95 to 150 validation repertoires. It was suggested by the authors that the approach could potentially be generalized to other disease states and immunological phenotypes. Across donors, most TCR sequences were observed very rarely, whereas some public TCRs were present in many individuals.

Preparation of the library involved the immunoSEQ multiplex PCR assay. The published analysis was carried out like this. A statistical classification framework was built to diagnose cytomegalovirus status from the catalog of TCR beta chain sequences. TCRdb mirrors the immuneACCESS table, restricted to in-frame sequences. Some clones are absent from its copies; in checked studies, under half trace to an unresolved V gene, and the reason for the others is unknown. That table is the source of V, J and clone size, and D and trimming were worked out from the DNA. Across this sample there are 200,000 to 300,000 clones, with 80% to 95% seen only once. 3.1% of the sample belongs to the ten largest clones. Donors formed part of the validation cohort, which comprised 120 subjects and was distinct from the first cohort of 670 or so subjects.

The sequenced sample was PBMCs. Recombination linked TRBV6-1 to TRBJ2-3, with TRBD2 perhaps the D gene, on 6 matching bases. This TCR was sampled from a woman in her 30s in good health and CMV-seronegative. The CDR3 loop reads CASAGLLTDTQYF. The DNA sequence reads TGTGCCAGCGCGGGACTGCTCACAGATACGCAGTATTTT.